This TCR beta chain comes out of a study of blood T cell repertoires in COVID-19. Whole-study context: The study drew acute and convalescent COVID-19 samples from the United States, Italy and Spain. Sample material is recorded as cDNA or gDNA derived from T cells, B-cell-depleted T cells, or PBMCs.

As processed by the authors: The assay estimated nucleated cells by amplifying reference gene primers. Using immunoSEQ multiplex PCR, the repertoire was profiled, and TCRdb retains in-frame clones only, with some absent. D and trimming come from the DNA, and the V and J calls and clone size come from that table. The table shows over 200,000 clones, with 80% to 90% occurring only once. The sample comprised peripheral blood. The source of this sequence is a man aged 55 to 70 who had recovered from COVID-19.

The CDR3 loop reads CATSGGQGRQSKGYTF. In DNA, the CDR3 is TGTGCCACCTCCGGAGGACAGGGGAGACAATCGAAGGGCTACACCTTC. The chain links TRBV19 to TRBJ1-2; 9 bases fit TRBD1. V dropped 10 bases and J dropped 8; count of bases not matched to a gene: 20. The CDR3 has 16 residues. The germline V gene encodes CDR1 LNHDA and CDR2 SQIVND (reference sequence).